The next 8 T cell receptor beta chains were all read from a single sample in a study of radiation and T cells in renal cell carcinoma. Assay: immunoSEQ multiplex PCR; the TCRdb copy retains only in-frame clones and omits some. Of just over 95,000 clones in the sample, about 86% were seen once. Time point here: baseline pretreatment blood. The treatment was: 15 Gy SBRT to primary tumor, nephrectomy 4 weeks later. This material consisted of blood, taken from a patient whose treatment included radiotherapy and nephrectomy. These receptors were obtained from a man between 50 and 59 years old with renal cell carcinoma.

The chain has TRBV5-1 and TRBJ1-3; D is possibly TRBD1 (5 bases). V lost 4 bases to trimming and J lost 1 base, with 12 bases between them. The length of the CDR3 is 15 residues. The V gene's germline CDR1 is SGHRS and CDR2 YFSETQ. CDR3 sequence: CASSPDSTSGNTIYF. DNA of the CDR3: TGCGCCAGCAGCCCCGACAGCACATCTGGAAACACCATATATTTT.

The CDR3 loop reads CASSLIGAGRADTQYF. CDR3 in DNA: TGTGCCAGCAGCTTAATTGGAGCGGGGCGAGCGGATACGCAGTATTTT. This chain links TRBV7-3 with TRBJ2-3; 7 nucleotides align to TRBD2. The CDR3 is 16 amino acids. Germline values: CDR1 SGHTA, CDR2 FQGTGA. V shed 1 base, J shed 6 bases, and the junction held 10 bases outside the gene matches.

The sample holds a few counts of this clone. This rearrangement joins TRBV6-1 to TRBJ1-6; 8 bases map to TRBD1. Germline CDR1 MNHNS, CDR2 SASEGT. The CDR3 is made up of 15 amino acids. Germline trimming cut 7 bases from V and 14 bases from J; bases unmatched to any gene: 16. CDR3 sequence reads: CASTEGGQANIALHF. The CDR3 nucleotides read TGTGCCAGCACCGAGGGGGGACAGGCAAATATCGCCCTCCACTTT.

The CDR3 protein is CASSSTKDSNQPQHF. The DNA of the CDR3 is TGTGCCAGTAGTTCCACAAAGGATAGCAATCAGCCCCAGCATTTT. The chain combines TRBV19 with TRBJ1-5, with D uncertain. The CDR3 is 15 amino acids. Per germline, CDR1 LNHDA and CDR2 SQIVND (reference sequence). V dropped 5 bases and J dropped 0 bases, with 11 bases sitting between them.

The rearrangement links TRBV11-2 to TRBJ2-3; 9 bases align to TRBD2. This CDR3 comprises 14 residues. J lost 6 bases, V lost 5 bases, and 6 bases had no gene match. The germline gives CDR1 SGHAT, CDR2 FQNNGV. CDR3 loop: CASSNAGGEDTQYF. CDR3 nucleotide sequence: TGTGCCAGCAGCAACGCGGGAGGGGAGGATACGCAGTATTTT. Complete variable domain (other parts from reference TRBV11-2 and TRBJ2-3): EAGVAQSPRYKIIEKRQSVAFWCNPISGHATLYWYQQILGQGPKLLIQFQNNGVVDDSQLPKDRFSAERLKGVDSTLKIQPAKLEDSAVYLCASSNAGGEDTQYFGPGTRLTVL.

The CDR3 DNA follows: TGTGCCAGCAGCTCCCCGGGACTAGCGGGAAGAAAGGGAGAGACCCAGTACTTC. It encodes CASSSPGLAGRKGETQYF. The genes are TRBV7-9 and TRBJ2-5, with 13 bases identical to TRBD2. The CDR3 contains 18 residues. Germline V gene data show CDR1 as SEHNR and CDR2 as FQNEAQ (reference sequence). V dropped 4 bases and J dropped 4; count of bases not matched to a gene: 12.

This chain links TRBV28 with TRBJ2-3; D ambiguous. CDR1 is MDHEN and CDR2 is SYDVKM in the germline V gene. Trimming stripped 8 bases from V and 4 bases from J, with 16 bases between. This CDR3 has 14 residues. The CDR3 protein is CASVIGQRSDTQYF. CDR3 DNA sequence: TGTGCCAGCGTTATCGGGCAGAGGTCAGATACGCAGTATTTT.

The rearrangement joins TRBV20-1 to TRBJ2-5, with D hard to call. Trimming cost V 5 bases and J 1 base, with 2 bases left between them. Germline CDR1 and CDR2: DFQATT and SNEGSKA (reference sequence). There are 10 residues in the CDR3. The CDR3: CSALQETQYF. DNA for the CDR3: TGCAGTGCTCTCCAAGAGACCCAGTACTTC.